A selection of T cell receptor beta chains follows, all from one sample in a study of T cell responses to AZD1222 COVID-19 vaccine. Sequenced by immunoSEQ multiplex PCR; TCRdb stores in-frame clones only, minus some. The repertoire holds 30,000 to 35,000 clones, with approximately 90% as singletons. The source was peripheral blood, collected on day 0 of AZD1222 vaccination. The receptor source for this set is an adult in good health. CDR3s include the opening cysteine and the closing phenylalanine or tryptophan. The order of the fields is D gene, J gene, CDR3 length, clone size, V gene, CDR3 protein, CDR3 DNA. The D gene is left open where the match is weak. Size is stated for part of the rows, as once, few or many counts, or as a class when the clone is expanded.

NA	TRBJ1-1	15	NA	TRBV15	CATSREVGLNTEAFF	TGTGCCACCAGCAGAGAGGTGGGACTGAACACTGAAGCTTTCTTT
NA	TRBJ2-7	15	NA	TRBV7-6	CASSLGQASSYEQYF	TGTGCCAGCAGCTTAGGGCAGGCCAGCTCCTACGAGCAGTACTTC
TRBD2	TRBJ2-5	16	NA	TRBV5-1	CASSLLAGGPQETQYF	TGCGCCAGCAGCTTGCTAGCGGGGGGCCCACAAGAGACCCAGTACTTC
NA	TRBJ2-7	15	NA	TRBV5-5	CASSLFGSYGYEQYF	TGTGCCAGCAGCTTGTTCGGTAGCTACGGGTACGAGCAGTACTTC
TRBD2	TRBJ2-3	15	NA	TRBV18	CASSPGGARTDTQYF	TGTGCCAGCTCACCGGGAGGGGCAAGGACAGATACGCAGTATTTT
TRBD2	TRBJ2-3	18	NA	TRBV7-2	CASSSSTITAGGQNTQYF	TGTGCCAGCAGCTCCAGTACGATTACGGCGGGGGGGCAAAATACGCAGTATTTT
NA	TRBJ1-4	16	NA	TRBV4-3	CASSQGATGVNEKLFF	TGCGCCAGCAGCCAAGGTGCAACGGGAGTTAATGAAAAACTGTTTTTT
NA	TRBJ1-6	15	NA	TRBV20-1	CSASLPGHNNSPLHF	TGCAGTGCTAGTCTTCCAGGGCACAATAATTCACCCCTCCACTTT
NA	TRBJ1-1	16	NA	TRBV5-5	CASSLVVSLGNTEAFF	TGTGCCAGCAGCTTGGTAGTTTCCCTCGGGAACACTGAAGCTTTCTTT
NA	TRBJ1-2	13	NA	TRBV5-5	CASSLGDRGGYTF	TGTGCCAGCAGCTTGGGGGACCGCGGAGGTTACACCTTC
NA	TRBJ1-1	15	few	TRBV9	CASSVGWAGPTEAFF	TGTGCCAGCAGCGTCGGATGGGCTGGCCCCACTGAAGCTTTCTTT
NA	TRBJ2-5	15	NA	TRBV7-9	CASSKRQGREETQYF	TGTGCCAGCAGTAAACGGCAGGGACGGGAAGAGACCCAGTACTTC
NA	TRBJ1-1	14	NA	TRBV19	CASSIRQGFTEAFF	TGTGCCAGTAGTATCCGTCAGGGGTTCACTGAAGCTTTCTTT
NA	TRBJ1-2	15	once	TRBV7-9	CASSLGAYSALGYTF	TGTGCCAGCAGCTTAGGAGCCTATTCGGCGCTAGGCTACACCTTC
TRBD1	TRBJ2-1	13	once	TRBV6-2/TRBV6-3	CASCWGQYNEQFF	TGTGCCAGCTGTTGGGGACAGTACAATGAGCAGTTCTTC
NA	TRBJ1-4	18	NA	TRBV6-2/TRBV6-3	CASSYSTAEYATNEKLFF	TGTGCCAGCAGTTACTCGACAGCGGAGTATGCAACTAATGAAAAACTGTTTTTT
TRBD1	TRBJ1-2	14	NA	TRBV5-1	CASRGYTGEYGYTF	TGCGCCAGCAGGGGATATACAGGGGAGTATGGCTACACCTTC
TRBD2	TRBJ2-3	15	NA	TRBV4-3	CASSQDVAGVDTQYF	TGCGCCAGCAGCCAAGATGTTGCGGGAGTAGATACGCAGTATTTT
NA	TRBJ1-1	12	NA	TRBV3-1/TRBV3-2	CASSQIPPEAFF	TGTGCCAGCAGCCAAATCCCCCCAGAAGCTTTCTTT
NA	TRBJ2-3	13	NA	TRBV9	CASSPRDLDTQYF	TGTGCCAGCAGCCCTCGGGACTTGGATACGCAGTATTTT
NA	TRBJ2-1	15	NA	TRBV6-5	CASSTFRVGYNEQFF	TGTGCCAGCAGTACCTTCCGGGTTGGATACAATGAGCAGTTCTTC
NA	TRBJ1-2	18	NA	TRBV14	CASSQANSGQRPSYGYTF	TGTGCCAGCAGCCAAGCCAACTCAGGACAGCGGCCCTCCTATGGCTACACCTTC